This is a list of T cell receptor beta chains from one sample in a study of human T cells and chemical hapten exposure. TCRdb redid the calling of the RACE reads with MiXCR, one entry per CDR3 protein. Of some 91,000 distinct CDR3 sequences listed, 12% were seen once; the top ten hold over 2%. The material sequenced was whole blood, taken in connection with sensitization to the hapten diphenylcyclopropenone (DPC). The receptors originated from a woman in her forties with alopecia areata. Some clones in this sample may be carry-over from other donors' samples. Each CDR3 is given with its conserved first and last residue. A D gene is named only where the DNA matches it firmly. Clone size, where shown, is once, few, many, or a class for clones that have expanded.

CASSSPVGADTQYF,TGTGCCAGCAGTTCCCCTGTTGGCGCAGATACGCAGTATTTT,TRBJ2-3,TRBV28,.,.
CSATGTSGLEQRTQYF,TGCAGTGCCACCGGGACTAGCGGGCTCGAGCAACGAACGCAGTATTTT,TRBJ2-3,TRBV20-1,many,TRBD2
CASSDWSYEQYF,TGTGCCAGCAGCGATTGGAGCTACGAGCAGTACTTC,TRBJ2-7,TRBV28,few,.
CASSPWDGAEAFF,TGTGCCAGCAGCCCCTGGGATGGGGCTGAAGCTTTCTTT,TRBJ1-1,TRBV2,many,.
CASSYGIRAATFNNTQYF,TGTGCCAGCAGTTACGGAATCCGGGCTGCAACCTTTAATAATACGCAGTATTTT,TRBJ2-3,TRBV6-2/TRBV6-3,few,.
CASSLEVASLGDTQYF,TGTGCCAGCAGCTTAGAAGTAGCGTCTCTAGGAGATACGCAGTATTTT,TRBJ2-3,TRBV7-2,few,.
CASSLRAWTADNSPLHF,TGTGCCAGCAGCTTAAGAGCGTGGACAGCCGATAATTCACCCCTCCACTTT,TRBJ1-6,TRBV7-2,few,.
CSARGQPAYEQYF,TGCAGTGCTCGGGGACAGCCCGCCTACGAGCAGTACTTC,TRBJ2-7,TRBV20-1,few,TRBD1
CASSQDGGGGNQPQHF,TGCGCCAGCAGCCAAGATGGAGGGGGAGGCAATCAGCCCCAGCATTTT,TRBJ1-5,TRBV4-1,.,.
CASSLSTGGNNEQFF,TGTGCCAGCAGCTTAAGTACGGGAGGGAACAATGAGCAGTTCTTC,TRBJ2-1,TRBV11-2,many,TRBD2
CSARPGLAGGTDTQYF,TGCAGTGCGCGGCCGGGACTAGCGGGAGGAACAGATACGCAGTATTTT,TRBJ2-3,TRBV20-1,many,TRBD2
CSAGRAVNYGYTF,TGCAGTGCTGGGAGAGCGGTGAACTATGGCTACACCTTC,TRBJ1-2,TRBV20-1,many,.
CASSSGQGPDTEAFF,TGTGCCAGCAGTTCCGGACAGGGCCCCGACACTGAAGCTTTCTTT,TRBJ1-1,TRBV28,.,TRBD1
CSASLAAQEQFF,TGCAGTGCTAGCCTAGCGGCGCAGGAGCAGTTCTTC,TRBJ2-1,TRBV20-1,.,TRBD2
CANEVSGQGGNEQYF,TGTGCCAACGAGGTGTCCGGACAGGGCGGGAACGAGCAGTACTTC,TRBJ2-7,TRBV7-6,few,TRBD1
CASTSGDRGLVFSPLHF,TGTGCCAGCACCTCCGGAGACAGGGGGCTAGTATTTTCACCCCTCCACTTT,TRBJ1-6,TRBV5-6,many,TRBD1
CSAGNSYEQYF,TGCAGCGCAGGGAACTCCTACGAGCAGTACTTC,TRBJ2-7,TRBV29-1,.,.